The following is a T cell receptor beta chain sequence with its context. As yet, its antigen is unknown. This entry belongs to a study of post-analysis software for immune sequencing data. About the research overall: Relapsing-remitting, secondary progressive and progressive-relapsing multiple sclerosis courses were included.

Every TCR beta cDNA library bore unique molecular identifiers. Each batch of about 1 to 11 million T cells produced hundreds of thousands of cDNA molecules. TCRdb redid the calling of the PCR reads with MiXCR, one entry per CDR3 protein. Of roughly 700,000 distinct CDR3 sequences in the sample, around 27% were seen once. Germline V lookup: CDR1 MNHEY, CDR2 SVGAGI. The CDR3 totals 15 residues. V lost 5 bases to trimming and J lost 4 bases, with 16 bases between them. Study findings and constraints: Samples prepared in the same batch strongly co-clustered by F measure. There were four or five TRBV segments more frequent in patients than controls, and TRBV5-6, TRBV5-1 and TRBV20-1 were among them. Multiple sclerosis patients showed significantly lower normalized Chao1 diversity than controls did.

The clonotype originates from a girl aged 10 to 17 with multiple sclerosis. The chain carries TRBV6-5 and TRBJ2-3, with a tentative D call TRBD2 (6 bases). The specimen sequenced was blood. This CDR3 is CASSTGGVKSDTQYF. CDR3 sequence (DNA): TGTGCCAGCAGTACCGGGGGAGTAAAGTCAGATACGCAGTATTTT.